This TCR beta chain is from a study of CD8 T cells in Susac syndrome. High-throughput TCR beta sequencing covered peripheral CD8+ and CD4+ T cells. FACS was used to enrich TEMRA cells, whereas the CD8+ and CD4+ T cells were obtained by negative isolation. It was with random hexamers that roughly 0.5 to 1 ug RNA was reverse transcribed. immunoSEQ multiplex PCR amplified TCR beta CDR3 across 54 Vbeta, 13 Jbeta. MiXCR was run by TCRdb on the immunoSEQ multiplex PCR reads, yielding one entry per CDR3 protein. The data contain about 130,000 distinct CDR3 sequences, roughly 95% of them singletons. The germline CDR1 and CDR2 sequences are SQVTM and ANQGSEA. J gave up 6 bases and V 6 bases, and 10 bases lay outside the gene matches. The CDR3 consists of 14 residues.

What was sequenced was CD4+ T cells from PBMCs. The chain recombines TRBV29-1 with TRBJ2-2, with 7 bases lining up with TRBD1. The TCR sequence derives from a human donor in good health. CDR3 amino acids: CSVTETGKAGELFF. CDR3 bases: TGCAGCGTCACCGAGACAGGGAAAGCCGGGGAGCTGTTTTTT.